This TCR beta chain emerged from a study of T cells after yellow fever vaccination (dated by TCRdb to about 2019). As for the study more broadly: Libraries from fractions with low cell numbers were prepared with the SMART-Seq v4 Ultra Low Input RNA kit. To follow T-cell clones before and after primary and booster YFV17D yellow fever vaccination, bulk TCR alpha and beta repertoires were sequenced over time. Two healthy male donors, one aged 18 to 29 and one aged 30 to 40 years, made up the cohort. Blood was collected at multiple timepoints before and after primary and secondary immunization, and bulk PBMC replicates and cell subsets were isolated. Results and caveats for the whole study, not just this receptor: After the booster, most of the clones that had expanded following primary vaccination were detected again (just under 97% of CD4 and around 90% of CD8), which suggests that memory was broadly maintained. FACS-sorted repertoires could contain abundant contaminating clonotypes from the bulk population, so computational filtering was required. Because the study included only a couple of donors, the extent to which the findings can be generalized is limited. Compared with the primary T-cell response, the secondary T-cell response was weaker but faster, peaking on day 5 rather than day 15. A small share of clonotypes was detected in both CD4 and CD8 compartments, with the overlap likely arising from convergent recombination.

TCR cDNA was synthesized by 5'RACE template switching, which introduced a universal primer site and unique molecular identifiers. Priming for cDNA synthesis came from both the TCR alpha and TCR beta constant segments. Two PCR steps were used to amplify libraries, with sample barcodes and sequencing adapters being added in the second step. Sequencing of libraries was performed on Illumina HiSeq 2500 (2x100 bp) or NovaSeq (2x150 bp). As for the original processing: Demultiplexing of reads and collapsing into UMI consensus sequences were performed with MIGEC, and V(D)J alignment was carried out with MiXCR. Vaccine-responding clonotypes were defined with edgeR using replicate PBMC samples, requiring FDR below 0.01 and a log2 fold change above 5 up to day 15. Bulk clonotypes were assigned CD4 or CD8 identity according to which sequenced CD4 or CD8 repertoire held them at higher abundance. TCRdb reprocessing: public reads trimmed at Q25 with fastp, clones called with MiXCR, in-frame beta chains kept. Rows matching on CDR3 protein sequence are summarized as one entry with the most common DNA and genes. In this record, the V and J calls reflect TCRdb's handling and not the investigators' own analysis. The sample has 450,000 to 650,000 distinct CDR3 sequences on record, 20% to 25% of them singletons. About a sixth of the sample belongs to the ten largest clones.

Per the publication, the treatment or condition label means: live attenuated yellow fever vaccine strain. At each blood-draw timepoint, two biological replicates of bulk PBMCs were collected. A standard Ficoll-Paque protocol was used to isolate PBMCs from peripheral blood. TriZol was used to extract RNA from bulk PBMCs, CD4 and CD8 fractions, and dextramer-positive and dextramer-negative fractions. This clonotype has a handful of counts. There is no known antigen for this receptor. Per-base quality was not reported, and no clone a single base away is much larger than it. Inclusive of the bounding cysteine and phenylalanine, the CDR3 is 13 residues long. The kept DNA is CDR3 alone, 39 bases in frame from the first base. Trimming costs V 6 bases and J 4 bases, and their ends lie 10 bases apart. CDR1 and CDR2, looked up from the germline V gene (reference sequence), are MNHEY and SMNVEV.

This receptor was taken from a young man who received the YFV17D yellow fever vaccine. This sample comprised PBMCs, obtained 20 to 25 days after the first yellow fever vaccination. The V and J genes are TRBV27 and TRBJ2-1; a tentative D match to TRBD1 spans 6 bases. The CDR3 sequence is CASRDQGYNEQFF. The nucleotide sequence reads TGTGCCAGCAGGGACCAGGGGTACAATGAGCAGTTCTTC.